These 7 T cell receptor beta chains were all obtained from the same sample, sequenced in a study of graft-versus-host responses after intestinal transplantation. The protocol was immunoSEQ multiplex PCR, while the TCRdb copy is restricted to in-frame clones and leaves out a portion. Here the sample spans about 24,000 clones, 80% to 90% being singletons. The sample in question was PBMCs, obtained 463 days after intestinal transplant. The receptors were gathered from a human patient who received an intestinal transplant, so some T cells may come from the graft donor.

This clone came up once. This sequence joins TRBV30 and TRBJ2-3, with 12 bases matching TRBD2. Germline V CDR1 and CDR2: GTSNPN, SVGIG (reference sequence). The CDR3 is 15 residues long. V was clipped by 3 bases and J by 6 bases; unmatched bases: 7. DNA of the CDR3: TGTGCCTGGAGGAACCCTAGCGGGAGGGGGGATACGCAGTATTTT. Translation gives CAWRNPSGRGDTQYF.

This chain connects TRBV9 to TRBJ1-3; the match to TRBD1 covers 11 bases. CDR3 length equals 15 residues. Trimming at V came to 2 bases and at J to 2 bases, leaving 0 bases not matched to a gene. The germline gives CDR1 SGDLS, CDR2 YYNGEE. CDR3 sequence (DNA): TGTGCCAGCAGCGTGGGACAGGGGGCTGGAAACACCATATATTTT. Translating gives CASSVGQGAGNTIYF.

The chain combines TRBV27 with TRBJ2-1; D may be TRBD1 (6 bases). Per germline, CDR1 MNHEY and CDR2 SMNVEV (reference sequence). This CDR3 comprises 16 residues. Trimming removed 3 bases at V and 9 bases at J, with 21 bases between. The CDR3 here is CASSFWTFQGCGEQFF. CDR3 in DNA: TGTGCCAGCAGTTTTTGGACCTTCCAGGGGTGCGGTGAGCAGTTCTTC.

This clone is a singleton in its sample. The chain carries TRBV5-8 and TRBJ1-2; 8 nucleotides match TRBD1. The ends lost 3 bases at V and 3 bases at J; junction bases unmatched: 1. The germline CDR1 and CDR2 sequences are SGHTS and YDEGEE. The CDR3 is 13 residues long. CDR3 DNA sequence: TGTGCCAGCAGCTCGGACAGGGACTATGGCTACACCTTC. The encoded protein is CASSSDRDYGYTF. The full variable domain, with the rest looked up from reference TRBV5-8 and TRBJ1-2, is EAGVTQSPTHLIKTRGQQATLRCSPISGHTSVYWYQQALGLGLQFLLWYDEGEERNRGNFPPRFSGRQFPNYSSELNVNALELEDSALYLCASSSDRDYGYTFGSGTRLTVV.

This chain connects TRBV18 to TRBJ2-3; tentatively, D is TRBD1 (5 bases). The CDR3 is 14 amino acids. Germline V gene sequence: CDR1 KGHSH, CDR2 LQKENI. V shed 0 bases and J shed 6 bases, with 10 bases lying between them. The chain's CDR3 is CASSPPAGLDTQYF. CDR3 DNA sequence: TGTGCCAGCTCACCACCAGCAGGGTTGGATACGCAGTATTTT.

The genes are TRBV19 and TRBJ2-7, with D possibly being TRBD1 (6 bases). The V and J ends lost 3 bases and 5 bases respectively, with 11 bases between them. Germline CDR1 reads LNHDA; CDR2 reads SQIVND (reference sequence). This CDR3 has 13 amino acids. DNA for the CDR3: TGTGCCAGTAGTATTCCCCACAGGGACGAGCAGTACTTC. It codes for CASSIPHRDEQYF.

The CDR3 here is CASSYWQDFNEQYF. The CDR3 nucleotides are TGTGCCAGCAGTTACTGGCAGGACTTCAACGAGCAGTACTTC. The J gene is TRBJ2-7, the V gene TRBV6-5; tentative D call: TRBD2 (5 bases). The germline V gene encodes CDR1 MNHEY and CDR2 SVGAGI. The CDR3 length is 14 residues. V lost 1 base, J lost 5 bases, and 12 bases lay in between.